This is a list of T cell receptor beta chains from one sample in a study of radiotherapy plus CTLA-4 blockade in lung cancer. Generated by immunoSEQ multiplex PCR, the TCRdb table keeps only in-frame clones and is missing some. The sample yields 40,000 to 45,000 clones, about 74% seen once. The material sequenced was peripheral blood, taken from a patient treated with radiotherapy plus ipilimumab. The receptors shown here come from a human donor with non-small cell lung cancer who had stable disease on radiotherapy plus ipilimumab. CDR3s include the opening cysteine and the closing phenylalanine or tryptophan. A D gene is named only where the DNA matches it firmly. A row's size may be missing; if present it is once, few, many or a size class.

d_call clone_size j_call v_call cdr3_aa cdr3_nt
. . TRBJ1-4 TRBV11-3 CASSLRQAGLEKLFF TGTGCCAGCAGCCTCCGACAGGCGGGCCTTGAAAAACTGTTTTTT
. . TRBJ1-4 TRBV4-3 CASSQDVALGTNSEKLFF TGCGCCAGCAGCCAAGATGTTGCCCTTGGAACTAATAGTGAAAAACTGTTTTTT
TRBD1 . TRBJ1-6 TRBV9 CASSPGGFSPLHF TGTGCCAGCAGCCCAGGGGGCTTTTCACCCCTCCACTTT
TRBD2 . TRBJ2-1 TRBV9 CASSPRPGGGHNEQFF TGTGCCAGCAGCCCCCGGCCGGGAGGGGGGCACAATGAGCAGTTCTTC
. . TRBJ1-3 TRBV9 CASSVGYTMGNTIYF TGTGCCAGCAGCGTAGGTTACACAATGGGAAACACCATATATTTT
TRBD1 . TRBJ1-4 TRBV30 CAWARTGINEKLFF TGTGCCTGGGCTAGGACAGGGATTAATGAAAAACTGTTTTTT
TRBD1 . TRBJ1-3 TRBV9 CASSLSIQGAQGNTIYF TGTGCCAGCAGCTTAAGTATACAGGGGGCGCAGGGAAACACCATATATTTT
. few TRBJ2-5 TRBV5-6 CASSLIWGRVGTQYF TGTGCCAGCAGCTTGATCTGGGGGCGGGTGGGGACCCAGTACTTC
TRBD1 . TRBJ1-2 TRBV6-1 CASMKTGGMGGYTF TGTGCCAGCATGAAAACAGGGGGCATGGGGGGCTACACCTTC
TRBD2 . TRBJ2-2 TRBV5-4 CASRQTSDTGELFF TGTGCCAGCAGGCAGACTAGCGACACCGGGGAGCTGTTTTTT
. once TRBJ2-3 TRBV11-1 CASSPRGIPDTQYF TGTGCCAGCAGCCCCCGGGGGATCCCAGATACGCAGTATTTT
. . TRBJ2-1 TRBV4-3 CASSPGGGWHEQFF TGCGCCAGCAGCCCGGGAGGGGGCTGGCATGAGCAGTTCTTC
TRBD1 . TRBJ2-4 TRBV6-1 CASTGTGMSKNIQYF TGTGCCAGCACCGGGACAGGGATGTCCAAAAACATTCAGTACTTC